Each of the 7 T cell receptor beta chains below was sequenced from the same sample in a study of blood T cell repertoires in COVID-19. The protocol was immunoSEQ multiplex PCR, while the TCRdb copy is restricted to in-frame clones and leaves out a portion. The table includes around 180,000 clones, around 80% detected once. The sequenced sample consisted of peripheral blood. These receptors came from a man aged 65-85 years with active or convalescent COVID-19.

The sample holds a few counts of this clone. The rearrangement uses TRBV10-3 and TRBJ1-6, with 8 bases aligning to TRBD1. This CDR3 has 13 residues. CDR1 is ENHRY and CDR2 is SYGVKD in the germline V gene. V lost 4 bases to trimming and J lost 7 bases; unmatched junction nucleotides: 0. The CDR3 coding sequence is TGTGCCATCAGTGGACAGGGGAATTCACCCCTCCACTTT. Its translation is CAISGQGNSPLHF.

The V call is TRBV5-6, the J call TRBJ2-5; 8 bases match TRBD1. The germline CDR1 and CDR2 sequences are SGHDT and YYEEEE. The CDR3 is 16 amino acids. Trimming cost V 4 bases and J 4 bases; bases outside gene matches: 12. The DNA of the CDR3 is TGTGCCAGCAGCCTCAGGACAGGGTGGTCAGGAGAGACCCAGTACTTC. It specifies CASSLRTGWSGETQYF.

The chain couples TRBV30 to TRBJ1-2; D perhaps matches TRBD1 (6 bases). V lost 1 base and J lost 3, with 18 bases in between. The length of the CDR3 is 16 residues. Germline CDR1 GTSNPN, CDR2 SVGIG (reference sequence). The CDR3 nucleotides read TGTGCCTGGAGTGATCCCAGGGGCGACGGGTACTATGGCTACACCTTC. It specifies CAWSDPRGDGYYGYTF.

The chain employs TRBV2 and TRBJ2-1; 9 bases are shared with TRBD2. V dropped 9 bases and J dropped 5; count of bases not matched to a gene: 11. Germline V lookup: CDR1 SNHLY, CDR2 FYNNEI. The length of the CDR3 is 15 residues. The CDR3 region has the DNA TGTGCCAGTCTGACTAGCGGCGACAACAACAATGAGCAGTTCTTC. Its protein product is CASLTSGDNNNEQFF.

Only a few counts were recorded for this clone. The chain employs TRBV28 and TRBJ1-3; 9 bases match TRBD1. Losses at the gene ends were 10 bases for V and 0 bases for J; bases not matched to a gene: 19. Germline values: CDR1 MDHEN, CDR2 SYDVKM. CDR3 length: 19 residues. This CDR3 is CATSASGTGFYFSGNTIYF. CDR3 nucleotide sequence: TGTGCCACCTCTGCCTCCGGGACAGGGTTTTATTTCTCTGGAAACACCATATATTTT.

This clone was detected only once. The CDR3 DNA reads TGTGCCAGCAGCGCCTACCCGGGACTAGCGGGAGTTTTTGAGACCCAGTACTTC. It is translated as CASSAYPGLAGVFETQYF. V gene TRBV9 combines with J gene TRBJ2-5, with 14 bases fitting TRBD2. CDR3 length equals 18 residues. The V and J ends lost 3 bases and 5 bases, in that order; junction bases with no gene match: 12. Germline V gene data show CDR1 as SGDLS and CDR2 as YYNGEE.

This clone was seen a handful of times. The DNA for the CDR3 is TGTGCCAGCAGATCCGGGACTACTAACACCGGGGAGCTGTTTTTT. Translation gives CASRSGTTNTGELFF. This chain uses TRBV6-5 with TRBJ2-2; TRBD2 matches 7 bases. V lost 6 bases and J lost 2; bases outside the gene matches: 6. This CDR3 contains 15 residues. Germline CDR1 MNHEY, CDR2 SVGAGI.